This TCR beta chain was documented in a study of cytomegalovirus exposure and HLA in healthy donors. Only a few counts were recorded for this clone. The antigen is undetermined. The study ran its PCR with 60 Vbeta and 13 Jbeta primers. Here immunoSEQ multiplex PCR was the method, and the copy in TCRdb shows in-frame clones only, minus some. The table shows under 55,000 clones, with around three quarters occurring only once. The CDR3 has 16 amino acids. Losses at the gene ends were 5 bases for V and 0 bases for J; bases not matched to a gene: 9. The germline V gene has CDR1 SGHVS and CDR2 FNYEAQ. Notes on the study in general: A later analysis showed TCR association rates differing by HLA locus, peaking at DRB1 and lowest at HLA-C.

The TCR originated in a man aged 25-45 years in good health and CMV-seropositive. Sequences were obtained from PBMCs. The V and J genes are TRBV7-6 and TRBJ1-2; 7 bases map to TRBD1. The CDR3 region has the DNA TGTGCCAGCAGCCCCCAGACAGGGCTCGCTAACTATGGCTACACCTTC. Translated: CASSPQTGLANYGYTF. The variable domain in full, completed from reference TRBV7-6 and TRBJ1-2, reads GAGVSQSPRYKVTKRGQDVALRCDPISGHVSLYWYRQALGQGPEFLTYFNYEAQQDKSGLPNDRFSAERPEGSISTLTIQRTEQRDSAMYRCASSPQTGLANYGYTFGSGTRLTVV.